The 10 T cell receptor beta chains in this list originate from one sample, sequenced in a study of early T cells in non-severe SARS-CoV-2 infection. TCRdb independently ran MiXCR on the 5' RACE reads; one entry per CDR3 protein. The sample contains approximately 71,000 distinct CDR3 sequences, under 13% of which appear only once. Material for sequencing was whole blood. All receptors derive from an adult who was a healthcare worker with PCR-confirmed SARS-CoV-2 infection or an uninfected control (not recorded which).

The chain is built from TRBV28 and TRBJ1-1, with 8 bases fitting TRBD1. The CDR3 covers 14 residues. Germline V lookup: CDR1 MDHEN, CDR2 SYDVKM. V shed 3 bases, J shed 3 bases, and the junction held 3 bases outside the gene matches. CDR3 amino acids: CASSLNRGYTEAFF. CDR3 in DNA: TGTGCCAGCAGTTTGAACAGGGGGTACACTGAAGCTTTCTTT.

A few counts support this clonotype. The chain has TRBV28 and TRBJ2-1, with TRBD2 matching over 12 bases. This CDR3 is built from 18 residues. V shed 3 bases and J 8 bases; nucleotides not matched to a gene: 14. Looked up from germline, CDR1 is MDHEN and CDR2 is SYDVKM. CDR3 sequence: CASSFELAGGQPEDEQFF. Here the CDR3 DNA reads TGTGCCAGCAGTTTCGAACTAGCGGGAGGACAGCCCGAGGATGAGCAGTTCTTC.

This chain joins TRBV10-3 and TRBJ2-7; D might be TRBD2 (6 bases). The V end lost 4 bases, the J end lost 3 bases, and 10 bases lay between the germline ends. The CDR3 length is 13 residues. Germline V gene data show CDR1 as ENHRY and CDR2 as SYGVKD. The CDR3 here is CAISAVEGYEQYF. In nucleotides, the CDR3 is TGTGCCATCAGTGCTGTGGAGGGCTACGAGCAGTACTTC.

This clonotype showed up just a few times. The chain combines TRBV11-2 with TRBJ2-3; no clear D. Germline CDR1 reads SGHAT; CDR2 reads FQNNGV. V gave up 6 bases and J gave up 6 bases, with 10 bases separating them. This CDR3 has 12 residues. In nucleotides, the CDR3 is TGTGCCAGCAGGAAAATTAGCGATACGCAGTATTTT. This encodes CASRKISDTQYF. Drawing the rest from reference TRBV11-2 and TRBJ2-3, the complete variable domain is EAGVAQSPRYKIIEKRQSVAFWCNPISGHATLYWYQQILGQGPKLLIQFQNNGVVDDSQLPKDRFSAERLKGVDSTLKIQPAKLEDSAVYLCASRKISDTQYFGPGTRLTVL.

This rearrangement joins TRBV9 to TRBJ1-3; D remains ambiguous. Trimming took off 1 base at V and 4 bases at J, with 18 bases between the two ends. Germline V lookup: CDR1 SGDLS, CDR2 YYNGEE. The length of the CDR3 is 17 residues. CDR3 protein: CASSVSGHWAVGNTIYF. The CDR3 region has the DNA TGTGCCAGCAGCGTATCCGGTCACTGGGCAGTCGGAAACACCATATATTTT.

The V gene is TRBV19, the J gene TRBJ1-2; D not resolved. There are 16 residues in the CDR3. Germline assignment: CDR1 LNHDA and CDR2 SQIVND (reference sequence). V was clipped by 2 bases and J by 5 bases, with 18 bases between them. The CDR3 coding sequence is TGTGCCAGTAGTATACTACCGACAACGTCGACTTATGGCTACACCTTC. This sequence encodes CASSILPTTSTYGYTF. The full variable domain, its missing parts supplied by reference TRBV19 and TRBJ1-2, is DGGITQSPKYLFRKEGQNVTLSCEQNLNHDAMYWYRQDPGQGLRLIYYSQIVNDFQKGDIAEGYSVSREKKESFPLTVTSAQKNPTAFYLCASSILPTTSTYGYTFGSGTRLTVV.

This clonotype showed up many times. The chain recombines TRBV7-2 with TRBJ2-3, with 7 bases identical to TRBD2. V dropped 7 bases and J dropped 2; count of bases not matched to a gene: 9. Looked up from germline, CDR1 is SGHTA and CDR2 is FQGNSA. This CDR3 has 15 residues. CDR3 sequence: CASTVRAGSTDTQYF. In DNA form, the CDR3 reads TGTGCCAGCACCGTACGAGCGGGATCCACAGATACGCAGTATTTT.

The chain recombines TRBV15 with TRBJ2-1; 10 bases map to TRBD1. Germline CDR1 and CDR2: LNHNV and YYDKDF (reference sequence). V shed 0 bases, J shed 4 bases, and the junction held 12 bases outside the gene matches. CDR3 length: 19 residues. The chain's CDR3 is CATSREKPGTGVVYNEQFF. The CDR3 region has the DNA TGTGCCACCAGCAGAGAAAAGCCCGGGACAGGGGTCGTGTACAATGAGCAGTTCTTC.

The chain joins TRBV10-3 to TRBJ2-7; no definite D call. Trimming took off 3 bases at V and 0 bases at J, with 3 bases between the two ends. This CDR3 has 12 amino acids. The germline gives CDR1 ENHRY, CDR2 SYGVKD. The CDR3 protein is CAISETSYEQYF. Written as DNA, the CDR3 is TGTGCCATCAGTGAAACCTCCTACGAGCAGTACTTC.

This clonotype was detected many times. V gene TRBV7-2 combines with J gene TRBJ2-1; 7 bases match TRBD2. Germline values: CDR1 SGHTA, CDR2 FQGNSA. V lost 6 bases, J lost 2 bases, and 7 bases stayed unmatched. The CDR3 covers 15 residues. The CDR3: CASSPLRGTYNEQFF. In DNA form, the CDR3 reads TGTGCCAGCAGTCCCCTGCGGGGGACCTACAATGAGCAGTTCTTC.